This T cell receptor (beta chain) was retrieved from a study of control samples from healthy donors and cancer patients. The J segment lost 4 bases and the V segment lost 5 bases, leaving 16 bases of the junction unmatched. CDR1 SGHAT and CDR2 FQNNGV come from the germline V gene. The CDR3 is 17 amino acids. The protocol was immunoSEQ multiplex PCR, while the TCRdb copy is restricted to in-frame clones and leaves out a portion. This table has about 120,000 clones, about 93% appearing once. This chain connects TRBV11-2 to TRBJ2-7; 8 positions agree with TRBD1. Sequences were obtained from blood. This receptor was identified in a man aged 25-45 years in good health. Written as DNA, the CDR3 is TGTGCCAGCAGCCCCTCAACCCCGAGACAGGGGAGGTACGAGCAGTACTTC. Translating it yields CASSPSTPRQGRYEQYF.